One and the same sample provided the 7 T cell receptor beta chains below, sequenced in a study of Graves' ophthalmopathy and Graves' hyperthyroidism. CDR3 regions of TCR beta were amplified from RNA transcripts. HTBI primers were used in a first-round RT-PCR, which preceded a second-round multiplex PCR. TCRdb ran MiXCR on the multiplex PCR reads and lists one entry per CDR3 protein. This table has 300,000 or so distinct CDR3 sequences, roughly a sixth appearing once. Material for sequencing was peripheral blood. Receptor source: an adult man with Graves' ophthalmopathy.

This clonotype was counted many times. The rearrangement joins TRBV6-1 to TRBJ2-2; D unclear. Germline V gene data show CDR1 as MNHNS and CDR2 as SASEGT. The ends were cut back, 3 bases at V and 7 bases at J, with 9 bases in the middle. The CDR3 covers 13 residues. The CDR3 sequence is CASSDKSVGELFF. The DNA of the CDR3 is TGTGCCAGCAGTGACAAGTCAGTCGGGGAGCTGTTTTTT.

This clonotype was detected ten times or more. V gene TRBV5-1 combines with J gene TRBJ1-1, with TRBD1 as a possible D gene (5 bases). The CDR3 consists of 16 residues. V lost 2 bases, J lost 4 bases, and 18 bases lay in between. Germline values: CDR1 SGHRS, CDR2 YFSETQ. The CDR3, as DNA: TGCGCCAGCAGCTTCTCCGGGGCGCGGTTCCCCACTGAAGCTTTCTTT. It codes for CASSFSGARFPTEAFF.

This clonotype was observed at least ten times. V gene TRBV28 combines with J gene TRBJ1-2; D not resolved. The CDR3 spans 16 residues. CDR1 and CDR2 (germline): MDHEN, SYDVKM. The V and J ends lost 4 bases and 2 bases respectively, with 17 bases between them. CDR3 DNA sequence: TGTGCCAGCAGTTCTTTTTTCGGTGGGAACAACTATGGCTACACCTTC. It translates to CASSSFFGGNNYGYTF.

Many counts were recorded for this clonotype. The rearrangement joins TRBV28 to TRBJ2-5, with no clear D. Trimming took off 8 bases at V and 5 bases at J, with 12 bases between the two ends. Germline assignment: CDR1 MDHEN and CDR2 SYDVKM. This CDR3 contains 12 residues. CDR3 region: CASRRPAETQYF. CDR3 DNA: TGTGCCAGCCGAAGACCGGCCGAGACCCAGTACTTC.

This clonotype has ten or more counts. This chain joins TRBV6-1 and TRBJ1-1; tentatively, D is TRBD1 (5 bases). V gave up 7 bases and J gave up 3 bases, with 9 bases separating them. Germline CDR1 reads MNHNS; CDR2 reads SASEGT. This CDR3 has 12 amino acids. The DNA of the CDR3 is TGTGCCAGCACCCCCAGGGACACTGAAGCTTTCTTT. Amino acids: CASTPRDTEAFF.

This clonotype was recorded many times. V is TRBV28 and J is TRBJ2-7; 7 bases map to TRBD2. After removal of 6 bases from V and 3 bases from J, the junction contained 11 bases not matched to a gene. Germline values: CDR1 MDHEN, CDR2 SYDVKM. The CDR3 extends over 15 amino acids. The chain's CDR3 is CASSPVVSGRYEQYF. In DNA, the CDR3 is TGTGCCAGCAGCCCTGTCGTTAGCGGGCGCTACGAGCAGTACTTC.

This clonotype appeared many times. This rearrangement joins TRBV6-1 to TRBJ2-2; the match to TRBD2 covers 8 bases. The germline gives CDR1 MNHNS, CDR2 SASEGT. V gave up 6 bases and J gave up 6 bases; unmatched junction bases: 3. The length of the CDR3 is 13 residues. The CDR3 bases are TGTGCCAGCAGCCCCGGGGGGGCCGGGGAGCTGTTTTTT. It codes for CASSPGGAGELFF.